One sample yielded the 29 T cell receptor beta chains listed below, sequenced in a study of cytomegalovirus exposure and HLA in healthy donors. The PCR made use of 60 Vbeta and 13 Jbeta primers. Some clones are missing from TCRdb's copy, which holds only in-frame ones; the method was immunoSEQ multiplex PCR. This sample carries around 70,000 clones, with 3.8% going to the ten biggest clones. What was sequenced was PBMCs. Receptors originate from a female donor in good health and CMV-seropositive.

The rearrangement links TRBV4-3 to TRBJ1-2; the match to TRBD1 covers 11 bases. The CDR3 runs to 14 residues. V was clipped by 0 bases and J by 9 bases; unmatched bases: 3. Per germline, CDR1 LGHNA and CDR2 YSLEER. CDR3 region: CASSQEGTGGRYTF. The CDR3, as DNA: TGCGCCAGCAGCCAAGAAGGGACAGGGGGTCGCTACACCTTC.

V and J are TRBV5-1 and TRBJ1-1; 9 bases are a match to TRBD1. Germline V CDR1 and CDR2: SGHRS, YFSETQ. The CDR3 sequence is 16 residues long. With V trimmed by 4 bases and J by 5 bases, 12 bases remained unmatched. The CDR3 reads CASSSRQGVKGTEAFF. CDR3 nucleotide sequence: TGCGCCAGCAGCAGCCGACAGGGGGTCAAAGGAACTGAAGCTTTCTTT.

CDR3 amino acids: CASALSDRGPYGYTF. Written as DNA, the CDR3 is TGTGCCAGCGCACTAAGTGACAGGGGACCCTATGGCTACACCTTC. This chain connects TRBV18 to TRBJ1-2, with 8 bases that match TRBD1. Germline trimming cut 8 bases from V and 4 bases from J; bases unmatched to any gene: 12. Germline V gene data show CDR1 as KGHSH and CDR2 as LQKENI. CDR3 size: 15 residues.

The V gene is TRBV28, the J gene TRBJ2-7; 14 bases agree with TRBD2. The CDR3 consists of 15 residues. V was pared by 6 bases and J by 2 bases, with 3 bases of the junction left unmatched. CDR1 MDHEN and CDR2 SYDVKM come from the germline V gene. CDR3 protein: CASSRLAGGPYEQYF. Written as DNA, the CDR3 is TGTGCCAGCAGCCGACTAGCGGGAGGGCCCTACGAGCAGTACTTC.

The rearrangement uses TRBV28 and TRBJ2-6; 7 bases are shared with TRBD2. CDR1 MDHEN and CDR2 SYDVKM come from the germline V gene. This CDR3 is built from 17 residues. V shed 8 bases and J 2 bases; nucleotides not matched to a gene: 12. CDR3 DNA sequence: TGTGCCAGCCACCTTGGGGCGGGGGTTACTGGGGCCAACGTCCTGACTTTC. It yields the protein CASHLGAGVTGANVLTF.

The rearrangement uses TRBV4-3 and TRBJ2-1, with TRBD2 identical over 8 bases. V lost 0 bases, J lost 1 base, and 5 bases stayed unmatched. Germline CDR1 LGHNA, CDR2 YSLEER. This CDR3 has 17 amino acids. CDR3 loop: CASSQDQSGGSYNEQFF. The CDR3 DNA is TGCGCCAGCAGCCAAGATCAGAGCGGGGGTTCCTACAATGAGCAGTTCTTC.

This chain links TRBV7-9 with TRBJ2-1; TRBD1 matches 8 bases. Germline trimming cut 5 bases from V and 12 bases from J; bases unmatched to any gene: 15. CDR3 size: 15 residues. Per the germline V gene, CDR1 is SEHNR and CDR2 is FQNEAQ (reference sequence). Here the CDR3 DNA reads TGTGCCAGCAGCCCGGGGACAGGCGGCCAGGTTAGGCAGTTCTTC. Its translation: CASSPGTGGQVRQFF.

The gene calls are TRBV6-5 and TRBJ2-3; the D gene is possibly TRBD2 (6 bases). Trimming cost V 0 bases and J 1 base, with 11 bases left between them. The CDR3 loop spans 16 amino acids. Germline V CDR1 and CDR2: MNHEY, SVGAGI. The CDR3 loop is CASSYSTGGGTDTQYF. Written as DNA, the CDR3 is TGTGCCAGCAGTTACTCGACCGGAGGGGGCACAGATACGCAGTATTTT.

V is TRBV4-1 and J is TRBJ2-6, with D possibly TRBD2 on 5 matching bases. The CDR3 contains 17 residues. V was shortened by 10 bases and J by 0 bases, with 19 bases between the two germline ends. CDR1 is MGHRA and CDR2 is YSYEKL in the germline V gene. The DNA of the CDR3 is TGCGCCACCTCACGGCAAGGTGAGGGCTCTGGGGCCAACGTCCTGACTTTC. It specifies CATSRQGEGSGANVLTF.

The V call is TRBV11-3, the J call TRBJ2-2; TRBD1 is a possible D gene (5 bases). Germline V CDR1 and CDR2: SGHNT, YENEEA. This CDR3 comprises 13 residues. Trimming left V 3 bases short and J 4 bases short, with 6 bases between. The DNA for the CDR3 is TGTGCCAGCAGCTTTACAGGCACCGGGGAGCTGTTTTTT. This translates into CASSFTGTGELFF.

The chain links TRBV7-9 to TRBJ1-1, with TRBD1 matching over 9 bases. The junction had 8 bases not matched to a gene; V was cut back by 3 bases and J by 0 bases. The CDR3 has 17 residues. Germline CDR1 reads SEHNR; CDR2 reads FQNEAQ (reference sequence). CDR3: CASSFPGTGYMNTEAFF. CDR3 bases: TGTGCCAGCAGCTTCCCCGGGACAGGGTACATGAACACTGAAGCTTTCTTT.

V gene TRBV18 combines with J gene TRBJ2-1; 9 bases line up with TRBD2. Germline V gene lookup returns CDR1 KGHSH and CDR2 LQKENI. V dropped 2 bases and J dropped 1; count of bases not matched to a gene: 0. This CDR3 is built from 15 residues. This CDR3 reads CASSPTSGSYNEQFF. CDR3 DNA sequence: TGTGCCAGCTCACCAACTAGCGGGTCCTACAATGAGCAGTTCTTC.

CDR3 amino acids: CASSLAGGVETQYF. CDR3 DNA sequence: TGCGCCAGCAGCTTGGCCGGGGGGGTAGAGACCCAGTACTTC. This chain uses TRBV5-1 with TRBJ2-5, with TRBD2 matching 8 bases. V lost 0 bases and J lost 4; bases outside the gene matches: 2. Germline values: CDR1 SGHRS, CDR2 YFSETQ. CDR3 size: 14 residues.

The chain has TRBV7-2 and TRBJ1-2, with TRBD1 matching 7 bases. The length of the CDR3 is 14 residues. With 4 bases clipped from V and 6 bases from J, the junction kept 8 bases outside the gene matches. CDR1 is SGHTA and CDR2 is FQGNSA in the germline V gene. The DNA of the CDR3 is TGTGCCAGCAGCTCCCGACAGGGTGGTAATGGCTACACCTTC. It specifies CASSSRQGGNGYTF.

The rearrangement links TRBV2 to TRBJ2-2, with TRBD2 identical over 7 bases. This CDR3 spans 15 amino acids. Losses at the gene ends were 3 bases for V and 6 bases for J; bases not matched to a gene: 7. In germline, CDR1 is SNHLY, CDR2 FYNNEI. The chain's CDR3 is CASSDFGGRAGELFF. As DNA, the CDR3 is TGTGCCAGCAGTGATTTCGGGGGGAGGGCCGGGGAGCTGTTTTTT.

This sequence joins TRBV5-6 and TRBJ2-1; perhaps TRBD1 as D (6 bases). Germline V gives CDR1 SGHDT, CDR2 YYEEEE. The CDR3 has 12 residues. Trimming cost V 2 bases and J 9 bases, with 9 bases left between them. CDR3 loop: CASSFLGGEQFF. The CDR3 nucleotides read TGTGCCAGCAGCTTTTTAGGGGGTGAGCAGTTCTTC.

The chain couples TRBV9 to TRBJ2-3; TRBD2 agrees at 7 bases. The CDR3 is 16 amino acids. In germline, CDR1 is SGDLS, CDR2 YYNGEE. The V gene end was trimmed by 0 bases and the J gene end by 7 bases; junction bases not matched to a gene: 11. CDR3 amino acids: CASSVATGGSLNTQYF. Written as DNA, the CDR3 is TGTGCCAGCAGCGTAGCTACGGGCGGGAGCTTAAATACGCAGTATTTT.

DNA for the CDR3: TGTGCCAGCAGCCACTTGGACAGACAAGAGACCCAGTACTTC. Amino acid sequence: CASSHLDRQETQYF. This chain joins TRBV11-2 and TRBJ2-5; tentatively, D is TRBD1 (6 bases). Trimming pared 5 bases from V and 2 bases from J, leaving 12 bases between. The germline gives CDR1 SGHAT, CDR2 FQNNGV. CDR3 length: 14 residues. The whole variable domain, remainder taken from reference TRBV11-2 and TRBJ2-5, is EAGVAQSPRYKIIEKRQSVAFWCNPISGHATLYWYQQILGQGPKLLIQFQNNGVVDDSQLPKDRFSAERLKGVDSTLKIQPAKLEDSAVYLCASSHLDRQETQYFGPGTRLLVL.

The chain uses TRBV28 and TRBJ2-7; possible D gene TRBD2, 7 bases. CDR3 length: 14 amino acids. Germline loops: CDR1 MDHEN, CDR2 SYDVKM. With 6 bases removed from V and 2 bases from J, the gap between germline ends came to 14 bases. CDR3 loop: CASRTGRGPYEQYF. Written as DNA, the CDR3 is TGTGCCAGCAGAACGGGGCGGGGGCCCTACGAGCAGTACTTC.

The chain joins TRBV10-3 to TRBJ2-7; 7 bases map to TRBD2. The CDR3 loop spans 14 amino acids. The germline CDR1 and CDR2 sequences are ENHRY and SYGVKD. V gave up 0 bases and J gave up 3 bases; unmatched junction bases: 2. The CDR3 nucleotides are TGTGCCATCAGTGAGTCCAGCGGGAACTACGAGCAGTACTTC. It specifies CAISESSGNYEQYF.

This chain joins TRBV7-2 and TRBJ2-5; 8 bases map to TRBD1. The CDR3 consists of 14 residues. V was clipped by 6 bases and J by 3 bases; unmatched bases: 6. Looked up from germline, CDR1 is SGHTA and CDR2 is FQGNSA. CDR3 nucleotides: TGTGCCAGCAGGGGGTACAGGGGGGAAGAGACCCAGTACTTC. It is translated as CASRGYRGEETQYF. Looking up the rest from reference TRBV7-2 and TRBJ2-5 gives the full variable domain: GAGVSQSPSNKVTEKGKDVELRCDPISGHTALYWYRQSLGQGLEFLIYFQGNSAPDKSGLPSDRFSAERTGGSVSTLTIQRTQQEDSAVYLCASRGYRGEETQYFGPGTRLLVL.

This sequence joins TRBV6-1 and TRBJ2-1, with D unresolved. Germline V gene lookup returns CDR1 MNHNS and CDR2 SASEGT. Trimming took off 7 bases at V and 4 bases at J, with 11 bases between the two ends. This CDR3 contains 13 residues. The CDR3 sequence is CASTRPEYNEQFF. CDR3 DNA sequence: TGTGCCAGCACGCGGCCAGAATACAATGAGCAGTTCTTC.

The DNA of the CDR3 is TGTGCCAGCAGCTTAGATGACAGGGGAGCATCGTTGCACTACGAGCAGTACTTC. Its translation is CASSLDDRGASLHYEQYF. The chain employs TRBV11-2 and TRBJ2-7, with 8 bases fitting TRBD1. The CDR3 consists of 18 residues. CDR1 is SGHAT, CDR2 FQNNGV, per germline. V lost 0 bases and J lost 3; bases outside the gene matches: 13.

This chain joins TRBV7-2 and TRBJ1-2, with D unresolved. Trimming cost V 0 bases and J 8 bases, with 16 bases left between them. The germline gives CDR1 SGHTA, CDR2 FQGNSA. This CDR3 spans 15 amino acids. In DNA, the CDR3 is TGTGCCAGCAGCTTAGCCACTACCCTGATTTCCGGCTACACCTTC. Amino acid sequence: CASSLATTLISGYTF.

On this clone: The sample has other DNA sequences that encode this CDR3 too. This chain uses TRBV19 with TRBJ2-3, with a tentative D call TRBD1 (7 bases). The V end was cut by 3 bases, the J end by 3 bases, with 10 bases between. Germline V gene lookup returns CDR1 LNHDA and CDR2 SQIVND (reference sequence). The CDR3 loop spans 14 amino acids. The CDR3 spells CASSIRGRTDTQYF. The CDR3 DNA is TGTGCCAGTAGTATCAGGGGGAGGACAGATACGCAGTATTTT.

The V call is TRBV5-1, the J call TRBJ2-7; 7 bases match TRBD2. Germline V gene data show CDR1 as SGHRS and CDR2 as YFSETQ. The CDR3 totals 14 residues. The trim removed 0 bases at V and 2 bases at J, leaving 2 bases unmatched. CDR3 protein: CASSLAGGAYEQYF. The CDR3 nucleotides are TGCGCCAGCAGCTTGGCGGGGGGTGCCTACGAGCAGTACTTC.

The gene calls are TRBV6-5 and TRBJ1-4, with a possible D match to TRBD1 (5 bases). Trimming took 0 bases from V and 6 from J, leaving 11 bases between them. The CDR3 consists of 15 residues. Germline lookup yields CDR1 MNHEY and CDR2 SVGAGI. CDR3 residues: CASSYSSRVDEKLFF. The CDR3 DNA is TGTGCCAGCAGTTACTCGAGCAGGGTGGATGAAAAACTGTTTTTT.

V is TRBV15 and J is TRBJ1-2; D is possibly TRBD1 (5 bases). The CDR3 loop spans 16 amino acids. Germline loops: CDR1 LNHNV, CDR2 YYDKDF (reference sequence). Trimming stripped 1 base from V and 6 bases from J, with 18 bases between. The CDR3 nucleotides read TGTGCCACCAGCAGAGGAGGGAGTGGGGGGGACGATGGCTACACCTTC. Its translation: CATSRGGSGGDDGYTF.

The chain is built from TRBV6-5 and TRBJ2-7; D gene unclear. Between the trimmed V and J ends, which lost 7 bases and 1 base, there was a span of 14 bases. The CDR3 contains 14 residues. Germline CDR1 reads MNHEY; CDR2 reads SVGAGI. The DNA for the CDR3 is TGTGCCAGCACCCACGTGGCAGGTTCCTACGAGCAGTACTTC. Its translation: CASTHVAGSYEQYF.